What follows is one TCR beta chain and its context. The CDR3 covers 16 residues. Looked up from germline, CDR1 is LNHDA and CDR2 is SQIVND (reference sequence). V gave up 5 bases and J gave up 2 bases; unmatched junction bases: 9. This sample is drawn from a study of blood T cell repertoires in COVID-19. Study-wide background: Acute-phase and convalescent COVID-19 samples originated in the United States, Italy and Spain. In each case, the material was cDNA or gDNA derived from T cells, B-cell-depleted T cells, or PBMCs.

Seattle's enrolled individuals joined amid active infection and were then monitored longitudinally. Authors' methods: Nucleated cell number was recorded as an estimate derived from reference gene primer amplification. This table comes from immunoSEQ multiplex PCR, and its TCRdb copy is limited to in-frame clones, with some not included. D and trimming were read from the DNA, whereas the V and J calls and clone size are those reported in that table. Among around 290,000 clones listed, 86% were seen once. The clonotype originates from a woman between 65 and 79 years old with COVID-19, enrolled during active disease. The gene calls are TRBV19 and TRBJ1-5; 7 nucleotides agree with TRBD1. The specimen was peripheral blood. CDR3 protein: CASSAPEGARNQPQHF. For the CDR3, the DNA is TGTGCCAGTAGTGCCCCGGAGGGGGCACGCAATCAGCCCCAGCATTTT.